Below are 14 T cell receptor beta chains sequenced from a single sample in a study of radiotherapy plus CTLA-4 blockade in lung cancer. The method was immunoSEQ multiplex PCR; TCRdb's version includes in-frame clones alone and lacks a portion of them. The sample includes 70,000 to 90,000 clones, approximately 80% of them seen just once. The sample here was peripheral blood, taken from a patient treated with radiotherapy plus ipilimumab. The receptors were sampled from a human donor with non-small cell lung cancer who had stable disease on radiotherapy plus ipilimumab.

The chain is built from TRBV6-5 and TRBJ1-5, with 7 bases fitting TRBD1. Germline trimming cut 6 bases from V and 5 bases from J; bases unmatched to any gene: 4. There are 13 residues in the CDR3. Germline CDR1 is MNHEY and CDR2 is SVGAGI. The CDR3 is CASSAQGDQPQHF. The CDR3 DNA is TGTGCCAGCAGCGCCCAGGGGGATCAGCCCCAGCATTTT.

The V call is TRBV7-9, the J call TRBJ2-1; 8 bases agree with TRBD2. CDR3 size: 16 residues. Germline CDR1 reads SEHNR; CDR2 reads FQNEAQ (reference sequence). With V trimmed by 5 bases and J by 5 bases, 11 bases remained unmatched. The CDR3 reads CASSLFGGVLHNEQFF. DNA for the CDR3: TGTGCCAGCAGCCTCTTCGGGGGGGTCTTACACAATGAGCAGTTCTTC.

The rearrangement joins TRBV7-7 to TRBJ2-3; 10 bases align to TRBD1. CDR3 size: 15 residues. Germline assignment: CDR1 SSHAT and CDR2 FNYEAQ (reference sequence). Trimming cost V 5 bases and J 3 bases; bases outside gene matches: 5. This CDR3 is CASSAVGQGTDTQYF. DNA of the CDR3: TGTGCCAGCAGCGCCGTGGGACAGGGGACAGATACGCAGTATTTT.

The chain has TRBV28 and TRBJ1-2, with 10 bases fitting TRBD1. CDR1 and CDR2 from the germline V gene are MDHEN and SYDVKM. The CDR3 consists of 13 residues. V was pared by 5 bases and J by 6 bases, with 3 bases of the junction left unmatched. CDR3 protein: CASSGDRGHGYTF. The CDR3 coding sequence is TGTGCCAGCAGTGGGGACAGGGGCCATGGCTACACCTTC.

The chain combines TRBV7-6 with TRBJ2-3, with TRBD2 matching over 8 bases. The CDR3 loop spans 16 amino acids. The germline V gene encodes CDR1 SGHVS and CDR2 FNYEAQ. V shed 1 base, J shed 1 base, and the junction held 4 bases outside the gene matches. The CDR3 spells CASSLVSSGRTDTQYF. The CDR3 region has the DNA TGTGCCAGCAGCTTAGTGTCTAGCGGGCGCACAGATACGCAGTATTTT. The full variable domain, in which reference TRBV7-6 and TRBJ2-3 provide the parts outside the CDR3, is GAGVSQSPRYKVTKRGQDVALRCDPISGHVSLYWYRQALGQGPEFLTYFNYEAQQDKSGLPNDRFSAERPEGSISTLTIQRTEQRDSAMYRCASSLVSSGRTDTQYFGPGTRLTVL.

This rearrangement joins TRBV27 to TRBJ2-3; 11 positions match TRBD2. Trimming took 5 bases from V and 2 from J; bases not matched to a gene: 6. Germline V gives CDR1 MNHEY, CDR2 SMNVEV (reference sequence). This CDR3 spans 16 amino acids. CDR3 amino acids: CASSPQLAGATDTQYF. CDR3 DNA sequence: TGTGCCAGCAGTCCCCAACTAGCGGGAGCCACAGATACGCAGTATTTT.

The genes are TRBV2 and TRBJ2-1, with no clear D. Germline CDR1 and CDR2: SNHLY and FYNNEI. The CDR3 is made up of 19 amino acids. The ends were cut back, 4 bases at V and 0 bases at J, with 22 bases in the middle. The CDR3 reads CASSVDYQRADDSYNEQFF. As DNA, the CDR3 is TGTGCCAGCAGTGTAGATTACCAAAGGGCGGATGACTCCTACAATGAGCAGTTCTTC.

A word on this clone: The junction does not match germline at one end; this may be a read error. This chain uses TRBV5-4 with TRBJ1-2; a weak D match, TRBD1 (6 bases). Germline V gene lookup returns CDR1 SGHNT and CDR2 YYREEE (reference sequence). The CDR3 spans 12 residues. CDR3 in amino acids: CASSYRDTGRLF. The CDR3 bases are TGTGCCAGCAGCTACCGGGACACTGGCCGCCTCTTC. Variable domain in full (rest from reference TRBV5-4 and TRBJ1-2): ETGVTQSPTHLIKTRGQQVTLRCSSQSGHNTVSWYQQALGQGPQFIFQYYREEENGRGNFPPRFSGLQFPNYSSELNVNALELDDSALYLCASSYRDTGRLFGSGTRLTVV.

This sequence joins TRBV7-3 and TRBJ1-1, with TRBD1 matching 12 bases. Germline trimming cut 4 bases from V and 5 bases from J; bases unmatched to any gene: 8. Germline CDR1 and CDR2: SGHTA and FQGTGA. CDR3 length: 16 amino acids. CDR3 in DNA: TGTGCCAGCAGCTCAAAGGGGACAGGGGGCGGGACTGAAGCTTTCTTT. This encodes CASSSKGTGGGTEAFF.

This sequence joins TRBV5-1 and TRBJ1-1, with 7 bases matching TRBD1. This CDR3 comprises 12 residues. V lost 2 bases to trimming and J lost 5 bases; unmatched junction nucleotides: 0. Looked up from germline, CDR1 is SGHRS and CDR2 is YFSETQ. The CDR3 DNA sequence: TGCGCCAGCAGCTTCAGGGGGACTGAAGCTTTCTTT. Protein product: CASSFRGTEAFF.

This clone was seen a few times. V usage is TRBV7-8 and J usage is TRBJ2-7, with TRBD2 matching 7 bases. The length of the CDR3 is 15 residues. CDR1 and CDR2 (germline): SGHVS, FQNEAQ. The ends lost 5 bases at V and 5 bases at J; junction bases unmatched: 12. In DNA form, the CDR3 reads TGTGCCAGCAGCGGTGGGGTGGCGGGAGCCCACGAGCAGTACTTC. The encoded protein is CASSGGVAGAHEQYF.

The V gene is TRBV5-8, the J gene TRBJ2-5; D possibly corresponds to TRBD2 (5 bases). Between the trimmed V and J ends, which lost 5 bases and 7 bases, there was a span of 12 bases. Germline CDR1 SGHTS, CDR2 YDEGEE. The CDR3 runs 12 residues. CDR3: CASSQSSGTQYF. CDR3 nucleotide sequence: TGTGCCAGCAGTCAAAGCAGCGGGACCCAGTACTTC.

This chain joins TRBV19 and TRBJ1-5, with D possibly being TRBD1 (5 bases). V was shortened by 6 bases and J by 3 bases, with 15 bases between the two germline ends. Germline values: CDR1 LNHDA, CDR2 SQIVND (reference sequence). This CDR3 comprises 15 residues. The chain's CDR3 is CASSPTWGVNQPQHF. The CDR3 DNA reads as TGTGCCAGTAGCCCAACGTGGGGGGTCAATCAGCCCCAGCATTTT.

This sequence joins TRBV5-6 and TRBJ2-1; 7 bases line up with TRBD2. Germline CDR1 SGHDT, CDR2 YYEEEE. This CDR3 spans 16 amino acids. V shed 0 bases and J 7 bases; nucleotides not matched to a gene: 10. The CDR3 nucleotides are TGTGCCAGCAGCTTGGCTGTGGGGACTATGGGGAATGAGCAGTTCTTC. Its protein product is CASSLAVGTMGNEQFF.